The entry that follows covers one T cell receptor (beta chain) sequence. The source of the sample is a study of control samples from healthy donors and cancer patients. The protocol was immunoSEQ multiplex PCR, while the TCRdb copy is restricted to in-frame clones and leaves out a portion. The table records some 130,000 clones, around nine tenths of them present only once. This CDR3 spans 13 amino acids. Trimming cost V 5 bases and J 4 bases, with 12 bases left between them. The V gene's germline CDR1 is SGDLS and CDR2 YYNGEE. The specimen sequenced was blood. The sequence derives from a man between 18 and 35 years old in good health. The rearrangement uses TRBV9 and TRBJ1-1; maybe TRBD1 (5 bases). CDR3 amino acids: CASSAQGGTEAFF. The CDR3 region has the DNA TGTGCCAGCAGTGCCCAGGGCGGCACTGAAGCTTTCTTT.